These 14 T cell receptor beta chains originate from one sample sequenced in a study of blood T cell repertoires in COVID-19. The repertoire was sequenced with immunoSEQ multiplex PCR; TCRdb's copy has only in-frame clones and lacks some. The repertoire holds approximately 490,000 clones, with around 90% as singletons. Specimen: PBMCs or T cells enriched from blood (not recorded which). Source of these receptors: a woman between 18 and 29 years old who had recovered from COVID-19.

The chain couples TRBV7-9 to TRBJ1-1; TRBD1 is a possible D gene (6 bases). V was shortened by 6 bases and J by 0 bases, with 17 bases between the two germline ends. This CDR3 comprises 16 residues. The germline V gene has CDR1 SEHNR and CDR2 FQNEAQ (reference sequence). The CDR3 sequence is CASRLSRGILNTEAFF. CDR3 DNA sequence: TGTGCCAGCAGACTTAGCAGGGGAATTTTGAACACTGAAGCTTTCTTT.

The V and J genes are TRBV30 and TRBJ2-2, with TRBD1 as a possible D gene (5 bases). The V gene lost 0 bases and the J gene lost 5 bases, with 13 bases spanning the gap. There are 15 residues in the CDR3. The germline V gene has CDR1 GTSNPN and CDR2 SVGIG (reference sequence). The CDR3 here is CAWSVSRVGTGELFF. DNA for the CDR3: TGTGCCTGGAGTGTCTCCAGGGTCGGGACCGGGGAGCTGTTTTTT.

The chain couples TRBV18 to TRBJ1-6; D ambiguous. V lost 5 bases and J lost 0, with 8 bases in between. The CDR3 spans 15 residues. Germline assignment: CDR1 KGHSH and CDR2 LQKENI. CDR3 DNA: TGTGCCAGCTCAGGAGTTAACTCCTATAATTCACCCCTCCACTTT. Its translation: CASSGVNSYNSPLHF.

This clone was counted once. CDR3 nucleotide sequence: TGTGCCAGCAGCCAAGACCCTAGAGGGGGTGAAAAACTGTTTTTT. Translating gives CASSQDPRGGEKLFF. The chain links TRBV14 to TRBJ1-4; possibly TRBD1 for D (6 bases). The CDR3 consists of 15 residues. The germline V gene encodes CDR1 SGHDN and CDR2 FVKESK. Trimming left V 0 bases short and J 7 bases short, with 12 bases between.

V gene TRBV5-1 combines with J gene TRBJ2-1, with 9 bases identical to TRBD2. V was pared by 1 base and J by 8 bases, with 10 bases of the junction left unmatched. The CDR3 consists of 16 residues. From germline, CDR1 is SGHRS and CDR2 YFSETQ. The CDR3 region has the DNA TGCGCCAGCAGCTTGATAAGCGGGGGGTCCTCCTATGAGCAGTTCTTC. It codes for CASSLISGGSSYEQFF.

This rearrangement joins TRBV5-4 to TRBJ2-2, with a possible D match to TRBD1 (6 bases). Germline-derived CDR1 and CDR2 are SGHNT and YYREEE (reference sequence). V was clipped by 7 bases and J by 1 base, with 11 bases between them. The CDR3 has 14 residues. CDR3 region: CASGQGQNTGELFF. CDR3 sequence (DNA): TGTGCCAGCGGGCAGGGACAGAACACCGGGGAGCTGTTTTTT.

This clone was observed a handful of times. This chain links TRBV28 with TRBJ2-2; 8 positions agree with TRBD1. The germline gives CDR1 MDHEN, CDR2 SYDVKM. V lost 4 bases and J lost 6; bases outside the gene matches: 7. The CDR3 is 15 amino acids. CDR3 region: CASSSPGQASGELFF. The CDR3 DNA sequence: TGTGCCAGCAGTTCCCCGGGACAGGCTTCCGGGGAGCTGTTTTTT.

This clone showed up just a few times. V gene TRBV6-2 or TRBV6-3 combines with J gene TRBJ1-5, with 9 bases lining up with TRBD1. This CDR3 has 16 residues. Germline CDR1 is MNHEY and CDR2 is SVGEGT. V dropped 2 bases and J dropped 2; count of bases not matched to a gene: 4. The CDR3 DNA is TGTGCCAGCAGTTACAACAGGGGGCCTCGCAATCAGCCCCAGCATTTT. Protein: CASSYNRGPRNQPQHF.

The chain is built from TRBV20-1 and TRBJ2-7; D ambiguous. This CDR3 spans 11 amino acids. The V end lost 5 bases, the J end lost 3 bases, and 8 bases lay between the germline ends. Germline assignment: CDR1 DFQATT and CDR2 SNEGSKA (reference sequence). This chain's CDR3 is CSALNFYEQYF. CDR3 DNA sequence: TGCAGTGCTTTGAACTTCTACGAGCAGTACTTC.

In its sample, this clone was seen a few times. The chain links TRBV3-1 (or the pseudogene TRBV3-2) to TRBJ2-7, with 8 bases that match TRBD2. The ends lost 6 bases at V and 0 bases at J; junction bases unmatched: 7. CDR1 is LGHDT, CDR2 YNNKEL, per germline (reference sequence). This CDR3 is 15 amino acids long. CDR3 sequence (DNA): TGTGCCAGCAGTTTATTAGCGGGGCTCTCCTACGAGCAGTACTTC. Its protein product is CASSLLAGLSYEQYF.

The chain's CDR3 is CASSPGLGETQYF. CDR3 sequence (DNA): TGTGCCAGCAGCCCGGGACTGGGAGAGACCCAGTACTTC. The chain has TRBV3-1 (or the pseudogene TRBV3-2) and TRBJ2-5; D may be TRBD2 (6 bases). Trimming took off 4 bases at V and 4 bases at J, with 10 bases between the two ends. Germline V gene lookup returns CDR1 LGHDT and CDR2 YNNKEL (reference sequence). This CDR3 region has 13 residues.

The V gene is TRBV4-2, the J gene TRBJ2-3; 8 bases match TRBD2. Germline CDR1 and CDR2: LGHNA and YNFKEQ. The CDR3 has 16 residues. Trimming removed 3 bases from V and 0 bases from J; junction bases left unmatched: 5. CDR3 sequence (DNA): TGTGCCAGCAGCCACACGGGGGGGCTGAGCACAGATACGCAGTATTTT. Translation gives CASSHTGGLSTDTQYF.

The chain uses TRBV6-5 and TRBJ1-1, with no clear D. CDR1 is MNHEY and CDR2 is SVGAGI in the germline V gene. V lost 2 bases to trimming and J lost 5 bases, with 12 bases between them. The CDR3 contains 14 residues. CDR3 coding DNA: TGTGCCAGCAGTTACCGGGTCTCGGGGACTGAAGCTTTCTTT. Amino acids: CASSYRVSGTEAFF.

This clone occurred a few times. The sample contains more than one DNA sequence encoding this CDR3. The V and J genes are TRBV7-9 and TRBJ2-1; D is unclear. CDR3 length: 12 residues. The germline V and J ends were trimmed by 0 bases and 6 bases, with 3 bases remaining between them. CDR1 is SEHNR and CDR2 is FQNEAQ in the germline V gene (reference sequence). The DNA of the CDR3 is TGTGCCAGCAGCTTAGCCAGCAATGAGCAGTTCTTC. It specifies CASSLASNEQFF.